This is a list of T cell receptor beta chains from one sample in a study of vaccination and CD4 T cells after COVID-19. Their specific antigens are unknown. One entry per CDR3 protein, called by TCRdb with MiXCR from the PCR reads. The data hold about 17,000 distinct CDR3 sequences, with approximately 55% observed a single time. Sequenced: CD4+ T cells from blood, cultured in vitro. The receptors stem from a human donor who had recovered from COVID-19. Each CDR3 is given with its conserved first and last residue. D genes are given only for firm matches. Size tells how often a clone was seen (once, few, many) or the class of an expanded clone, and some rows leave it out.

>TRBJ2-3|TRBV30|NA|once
TGTGCCTGGACGATAGGCACAGATACGCAGTATTTT
CAWTIGTDTQYF
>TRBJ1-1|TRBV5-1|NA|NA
TGCGCCAGCAGCTTGGGGAATTTGGACACTGAAGCTTTCTTT
CASSLGNLDTEAFF
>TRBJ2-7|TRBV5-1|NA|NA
TGCGCCAGCAGCTTGGACACCCCCTCCTACGAGCAGTACTTC
CASSLDTPSYEQYF
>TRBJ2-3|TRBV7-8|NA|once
TGTGCCAGCAGCTTCTCCCCGACAGATACGCAGTATTTT
CASSFSPTDTQYF
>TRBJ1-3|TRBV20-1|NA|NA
TGCAGTACGAGTGGGACCCTTGGGGGAGACACCATATATTTT
CSTSGTLGGDTIYF
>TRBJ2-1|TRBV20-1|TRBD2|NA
TGCAGTGCGCGTTCGGCTAGCGGGAGGAATTACAATGAGCAGTTCTTC
CSARSASGRNYNEQFF
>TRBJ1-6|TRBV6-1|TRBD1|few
TGTGCCAGCATGGGACAGCAGAATTCACCCCTCCACTTT
CASMGQQNSPLHF
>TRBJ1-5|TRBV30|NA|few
TGTGCCTGGAGCCCCCAAGGGAGGCAGCCCCAGCATTTT
CAWSPQGRQPQHF
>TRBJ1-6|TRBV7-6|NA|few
TGTGCCAGCAGGAAAGGGGGGAGGACAGATGATAATTCACCCCTCCACTTT
CASRKGGRTDDNSPLHF
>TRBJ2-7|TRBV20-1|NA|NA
TGCAGTGCTAGGCTGGTCCACAATTCCTACGAGCAGTACTTC
CSARLVHNSYEQYF
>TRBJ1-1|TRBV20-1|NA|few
TGCAGTGCTATGGGGGCGGGGAGGACTGAAGCTTTCTTT
CSAMGAGRTEAFF
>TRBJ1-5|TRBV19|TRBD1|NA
TGTGCCAGTAGTTCCTACAGGGGGAGCAATCAGCCCCAGCATTTT
CASSSYRGSNQPQHF
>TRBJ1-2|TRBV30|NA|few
TGTGCCTGGAGTACCTCCGGGGTCGGCTACACCTTC
CAWSTSGVGYTF
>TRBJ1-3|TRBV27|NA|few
TGTGCCAGCAGTTTAAAGGCTGGTGGAAACACCATATATTTT
CASSLKAGGNTIYF
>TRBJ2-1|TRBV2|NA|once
TGTGCCAGCAGTGAGGTCTATGAGCAGTTCTTC
CASSEVYEQFF
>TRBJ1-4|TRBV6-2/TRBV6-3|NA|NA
TGTGCCAGCAGTCACCCCTCGGAGACTAATGAAAAACTGTTTTTT
CASSHPSETNEKLFF
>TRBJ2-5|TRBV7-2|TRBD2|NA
TGTGCCTGCCGCCGGGGTGCGGGAGTTGAGGAGACCCAGTACTTC
CACRRGAGVEETQYF
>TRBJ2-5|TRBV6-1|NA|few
TGTGCCAGCAGTGCTCAGGTCCGGTTGGAGACCCAGTACTTC
CASSAQVRLETQYF
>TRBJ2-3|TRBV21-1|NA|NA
TGTGCCAGCAGCAAAGGGACTAGCGGGAGGGCCCTCGTCTCAGATACGCAGTATTTT
CASSKGTSGRALVSDTQYF
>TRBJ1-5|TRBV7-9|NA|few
TGTGCCACCCAGGGGACGGATCAGCCCCAGCATTTT
CATQGTDQPQHF
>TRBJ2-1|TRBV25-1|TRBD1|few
TGTGCCAGCAGCCGGGACAGCAATTACAATGAGCAGTTCTTC
CASSRDSNYNEQFF
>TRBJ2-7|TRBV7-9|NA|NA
TGTGCCAGCAGCTTTGGACAGCCCCAAGTCTACGAGCAGTACTTC
CASSFGQPQVYEQYF
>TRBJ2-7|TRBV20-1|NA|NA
TGCAGTGTTAAGAGAAGGGACACCCTTCAGTACTTC
CSVKRRDTLQYF
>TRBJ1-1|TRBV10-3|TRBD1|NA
TGTGCCATCAGCCGAGACAGGGGCGCTGAAGCTTTCTTT
CAISRDRGAEAFF
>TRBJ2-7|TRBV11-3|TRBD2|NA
TGTGCCAGCAGCTTAGAAGCGGGAGGGGGCGAGCAGTACTTC
CASSLEAGGGEQYF
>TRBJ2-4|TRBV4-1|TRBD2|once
TGCGCCAGCAGCCAAGGCCTGAGCGGGAGAAGGAACATTCAGTACTTC
CASSQGLSGRRNIQYF
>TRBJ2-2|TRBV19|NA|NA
TGTGCCAGTAGTAACCGGTTAGGAGGCACCGGGGAGCTGTTTTTT
CASSNRLGGTGELFF
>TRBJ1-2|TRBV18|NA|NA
TGTGCCAGCTCTGAGGGCGACTATGGCTACACCTTC
CASSEGDYGYTF
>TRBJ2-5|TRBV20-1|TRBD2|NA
TGCAGTGCTAGACTCGCTAGCGGGAGGCGGGGAGAGACCCAGTACTTC
CSARLASGRRGETQYF
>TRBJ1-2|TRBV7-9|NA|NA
TGTGCCAGCAGCTTCTCGGTCGGGGGCTATGGCTACACCTTC
CASSFSVGGYGYTF
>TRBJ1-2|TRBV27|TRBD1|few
TGTGCCAGCAGTCCATATATGGGTGGGACAGGGAACTATGGCTACACCTTC
CASSPYMGGTGNYGYTF
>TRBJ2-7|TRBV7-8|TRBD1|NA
TGTGCCAGCAGCTTGAGGCCGGGACAGGGGGCTGCGCGAGGACTCTACGAGCAGTACTTC
CASSLRPGQGAARGLYEQYF
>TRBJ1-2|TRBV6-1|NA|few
TGTGCCAGCAGTCCTCCGGGACACTATGGCTACACCTTC
CASSPPGHYGYTF
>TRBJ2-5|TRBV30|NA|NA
TGTGCCGCCTTAATGGGGCTGGAGACCCAGTACTTC
CAALMGLETQYF
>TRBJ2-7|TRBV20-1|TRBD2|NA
TGCAGTGCTCCAAGGACTAGCGGGGGTAGCTCCTACGAGCAGTACTTC
CSAPRTSGGSSYEQYF
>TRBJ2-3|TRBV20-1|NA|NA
TGCAGTGCTAGGGTTGGGGGGAGTGCAGATACGCAGTATTTT
CSARVGGSADTQYF
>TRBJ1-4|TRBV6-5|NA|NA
TGTGCCAGCAGTTACTCGACCGCGGGTGAAAAACTGTTTTTT
CASSYSTAGEKLFF
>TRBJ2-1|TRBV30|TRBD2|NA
TGTGCCTGGACCTGGACGCTAGCGGGAGGGGCTGAGCAGTTCTTC
CAWTWTLAGGAEQFF
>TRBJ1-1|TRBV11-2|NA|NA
TGTGCCAGCAGCTCGGACAGCATGAACACTGAAGCTTTCTTT
CASSSDSMNTEAFF
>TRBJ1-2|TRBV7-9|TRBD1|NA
TGTGCCAGCAGCGAGACAGGGACAGACGGCTACACCTTC
CASSETGTDGYTF
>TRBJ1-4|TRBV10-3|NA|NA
TGTGCTACCCGTGCAGGATCTAATGAAAAACTGTTTTTT
CATRAGSNEKLFF
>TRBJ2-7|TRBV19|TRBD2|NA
TGTGCCAGTAGTACCGGGACTAGTATCTACGAGCAGTACTTC
CASSTGTSIYEQYF
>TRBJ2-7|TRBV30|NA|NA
TGTGCCTGCCGCCCCCAAAAAGCGGGCCTGGGGGAGCAGTACTTC
CACRPQKAGLGEQYF
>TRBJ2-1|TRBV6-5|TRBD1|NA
TGTGCCAGCAGTTACGGGGACAGCTACAATGAGCAGTTCTTC
CASSYGDSYNEQFF
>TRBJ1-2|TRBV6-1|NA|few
TGTGCCAGCAGTATACGGGCCTCACCCTCTAACTATGGCTACACCTTC
CASSIRASPSNYGYTF
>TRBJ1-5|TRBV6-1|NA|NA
TGTGCCAGCAAACAAGGGGGATTTCAGCCCCAGCATTTT
CASKQGGFQPQHF
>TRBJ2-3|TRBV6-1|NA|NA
TGTGCCAGCAGTGAATCATTAGCGGATACGCAGTATTTT
CASSESLADTQYF
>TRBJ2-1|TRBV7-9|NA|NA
TGTGCCAGCAGCTTAACCACAGGGTACAATGAGCAGTTCTTC
CASSLTTGYNEQFF
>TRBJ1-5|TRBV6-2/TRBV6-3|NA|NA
TGTGCCAGCAGTTATAGGTATAACCGGGATGAGCCCCAGCATTTT
CASSYRYNRDEPQHF
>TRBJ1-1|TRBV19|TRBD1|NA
TGTGCCAGTAGTTCGCCCCAGGGGGCCCTGAACACTGAAGCTTTCTTT
CASSSPQGALNTEAFF
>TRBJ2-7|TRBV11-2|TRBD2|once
TGTGCCAGCAGCCCAAAACTCAGACTAGCGGGAGCCTCAAGGGAGCAGTACTTC
CASSPKLRLAGASREQYF
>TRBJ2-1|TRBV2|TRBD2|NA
TGTGCCAGCAGGGTCAGCGGGGGGCAGGGCGAGCAGTTCTTC
CASRVSGGQGEQFF
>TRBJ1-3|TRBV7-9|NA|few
TGTGCCAGCAGCTTAGATCCAGGGACGAACACCATATATTTT
CASSLDPGTNTIYF